This T cell receptor (beta chain) was captured by sequencing in a study of CD8 T cells in ankylosing spondylitis. CDR1 and CDR2 from the germline V gene are SGHRS and YFSETQ. There are 15 residues in the CDR3. V shed 4 bases, J shed 6 bases, and the junction held 12 bases outside the gene matches. Via MiXCR, TCRdb re-called the 5' RACE reads, giving one row per CDR3 protein. The table records roughly 190,000 distinct CDR3 sequences, more than 10% of them present only once. The chain carries TRBV5-1 and TRBJ1-2, with 7 bases aligning to TRBD1. The specimen sequenced was blood, either unsorted or a sorted T cell fraction (not recorded which). This sequence originates from a male donor with ankylosing spondylitis or in good health (not recorded which). The CDR3 bases are TGCGCCAGCAGCCTGGGACAGCCCACCAAGGATGGCTACACCTTC. Its translation: CASSLGQPTKDGYTF.